The entry below describes one T cell receptor (beta chain). Its antigen is as yet unknown. Using a J-beta primer mix together with a sample-barcoded 5' primer, a second PCR was run for about 6 to 11 cycles. Using its own MiXCR run on the 5' RACE reads, TCRdb lists one record per CDR3 protein. Of more than 1 million distinct CDR3 sequences listed, 40% to 45% are singletons. The record originates from a study of blood T cells in healthy people across ages. About the study: Roughly one uniquely barcoded beta molecule per two T cells was captured. Study-wide findings and caveats: From one million sequenced T cells, diversity estimates were lower bounds. There was no known CMV status for donors, so expanded clonotype changes were possibly confounded.

The CDR3 length is 12 residues. The germline gives CDR1 MGHRA, CDR2 YSYEKL. V was clipped by 8 bases and J by 5 bases; unmatched bases: 5. Caucasian individuals from Russia who were healthy and aged about 6 to 90 acted as donors. Sample: blood. The V gene is TRBV4-1, the J gene TRBJ1-2; 7 nucleotides agree with TRBD1. The receptor comes from a woman aged 55-69 years in good health. The CDR3 DNA sequence: TGCGCCAGCTTCACAGGGGCATATGGCTACACCTTC. Its translation: CASFTGAYGYTF.